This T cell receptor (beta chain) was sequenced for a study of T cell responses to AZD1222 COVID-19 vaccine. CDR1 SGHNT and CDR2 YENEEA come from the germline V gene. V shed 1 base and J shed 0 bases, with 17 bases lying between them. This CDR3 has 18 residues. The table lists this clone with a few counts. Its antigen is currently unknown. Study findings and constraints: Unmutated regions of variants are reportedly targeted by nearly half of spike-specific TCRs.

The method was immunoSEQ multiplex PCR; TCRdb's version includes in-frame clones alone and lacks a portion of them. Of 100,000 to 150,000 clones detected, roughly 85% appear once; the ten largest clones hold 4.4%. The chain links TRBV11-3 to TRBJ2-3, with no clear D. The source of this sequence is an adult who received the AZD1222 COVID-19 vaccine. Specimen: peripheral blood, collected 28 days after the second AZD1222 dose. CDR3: CASSLGVGFDPSTDTQYF. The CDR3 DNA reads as TGTGCCAGCAGCTTAGGTGTCGGCTTTGACCCTAGCACAGATACGCAGTATTTT.